Listed here are 20 T cell receptor beta chains from one sample, sequenced in a study of OX40 agonist ivuxolimab in advanced cancers. Repertoires were generated with immunoSEQ multiplex PCR, while TCRdb's copy carries only in-frame clones and drops some. Among tens of thousands of clones listed, approximately 88% were seen once. Sample: CD4+ or CD8+ T cells sorted from blood, taken in a trial of the OX40 agonist ivuxolimab. The receptors were sampled from an adult with an advanced solid tumor such as melanoma, head and neck, liver or kidney cancer.

The V and J genes are TRBV11-2 and TRBJ2-7; D not resolved. The CDR3 runs 11 residues. V gave up 1 base and J gave up 7 bases, with 5 bases separating them. Germline lookup yields CDR1 SGHAT and CDR2 FQNNGV. The CDR3 spells CASSLALEQYF. CDR3 coding DNA: TGTGCCAGCAGCTTAGCATTGGAGCAGTACTTC. The full variable domain, its missing parts supplied by reference TRBV11-2 and TRBJ2-7, is EAGVAQSPRYKIIEKRQSVAFWCNPISGHATLYWYQQILGQGPKLLIQFQNNGVVDDSQLPKDRFSAERLKGVDSTLKIQPAKLEDSAVYLCASSLALEQYFGPGTRLTVT.

For this clone: The junction departs from germline at one end; a sequencing error may be responsible. This chain connects TRBV7-7 to TRBJ2-2, with D perhaps given as TRBD1 or TRBD2 (5 bases each). CDR1 and CDR2 (germline): SSHAT, FNYEAQ (reference sequence). This CDR3 region has 13 residues. CDR3: CASSRDLTGELFF. In DNA form, the CDR3 reads TGTGCTAGCAGCCGGGACCTCACCGGGGAGCTGTTTTTT.

This clone was found a few times. The rearrangement uses TRBV19 and TRBJ1-2; 9 bases are a match to TRBD1. J lost 7 bases, V lost 5 bases, and 8 bases had no gene match. Germline lookup yields CDR1 LNHDA and CDR2 SQIVND (reference sequence). This CDR3 comprises 14 residues. CDR3 sequence: CASSVQGASRGYTF. The DNA for the CDR3 is TGTGCCAGTAGTGTACAGGGGGCTTCTCGTGGCTACACCTTC.

The genes are TRBV10-3 and TRBJ2-7; D is perhaps TRBD2 (6 bases). CDR1 is ENHRY and CDR2 is SYGVKD in the germline V gene. The CDR3 contains 11 residues. The CDR3 sequence: CAAMGDGDWCV. For the CDR3, the DNA is TGTGCCGCCATGGGGGACGGGGACTGGTGCGTC.

The V and J genes are TRBV6-6 and TRBJ1-5; no definite D call. Germline V gene lookup returns CDR1 MNHNY and CDR2 SVGAGI (reference sequence). Trimming removed 0 bases from V and 0 bases from J, with 6 bases in between. The CDR3 loop spans 15 amino acids. CDR3 bases: TGTGCCAGCAGTTACTCCTCTCCTAGCAATCAGCCCCAGCATTTT. Translation: CASSYSSPSNQPQHF.

This chain connects TRBV4-3 to TRBJ2-2, with D perhaps matching TRBD1 (6 bases). The CDR3 length is 16 residues. The V end lost 0 bases, the J end lost 2 bases, and 10 bases lay between the germline ends. CDR1 is LGHNA, CDR2 YSLEER, per germline. DNA for the CDR3: TGCGCCAGCAGCCAAGAAGGACAGCCAAACACCGGGGAGCTGTTTTTT. Its protein is CASSQEGQPNTGELFF.

This chain joins TRBV10-3 and TRBJ1-1, with 9 bases identical to TRBD1. This CDR3 spans 15 amino acids. Germline CDR1 reads ENHRY; CDR2 reads SYGVKD. The V and J ends lost 3 bases and 1 base, in that order; junction bases with no gene match: 3. Here the CDR3 reads CAISDQDRGNTEAFF. The CDR3 DNA reads as TGTGCCATCAGTGACCAGGACAGGGGGAACACTGAAGCTTTCTTT.

The J gene is TRBJ1-4, the V gene TRBV4-2; D gene uncertain. Germline V gene lookup returns CDR1 LGHNA and CDR2 YNFKEQ. Trimming took off 1 base at V and 12 bases at J, with 6 bases between the two ends. This CDR3 has 11 amino acids. In DNA form, the CDR3 reads TGTGCCAGCAGCCAAGCGGTTGAACTGTTTTTT. Amino acid sequence: CASSQAVELFF.

J is TRBJ2-1 and V is TRBV28, with a weak D call TRBD2 (5 bases). Trimming removed 8 bases from V and 3 bases from J, with 14 bases in between. The germline V gene encodes CDR1 MDHEN and CDR2 SYDVKM. CDR3 length: 14 residues. The CDR3 here is CASLGSVLYNEQFF. CDR3 nucleotide sequence: TGTGCCAGCTTGGGTAGCGTTCTCTACAATGAGCAGTTCTTC.

The chain uses TRBV10-3 and TRBJ2-6; D possibly corresponds to TRBD1 (7 bases). Deletions cut 2 bases from V and 2 bases from J, with 13 bases between. Germline loops: CDR1 ENHRY, CDR2 SYGVKD. The CDR3 is made up of 17 amino acids. DNA of the CDR3: TGTGCCATCAGTGAGGGGCAGGGGGAGGCTGGGGCCAACGTCCTGACTTTC. Its protein is CAISEGQGEAGANVLTF.

V is TRBV10-3 and J is TRBJ1-2, with TRBD1 as a possible D gene (6 bases). CDR1 ENHRY and CDR2 SYGVKD come from the germline V gene. The CDR3 spans 17 residues. V was pared by 3 bases and J by 0 bases, with 17 bases between. CDR3 residues: CAISDPGTPAPNYGYTF. CDR3 bases: TGTGCCATCAGTGACCCGGGGACACCCGCGCCTAACTATGGCTACACCTTC.

The chain links TRBV5-1 to TRBJ2-3, with 9 bases matching TRBD1. The ends lost 1 base at V and 4 bases at J; junction bases unmatched: 13. The CDR3 covers 18 residues. From germline, CDR1 is SGHRS and CDR2 YFSETQ. CDR3 sequence reads: CASSLWGNRDRDSDTQYF. In DNA, the CDR3 is TGCGCCAGCAGCTTGTGGGGTAACCGGGACAGGGACTCAGATACGCAGTATTTT.

This chain links TRBV5-1 with TRBJ1-2; 7 bases align to TRBD1. Looked up from germline, CDR1 is SGHRS and CDR2 is YFSETQ. The length of the CDR3 is 14 residues. V was clipped by 1 base and J by 8 bases; unmatched bases: 8. The CDR3: CASSLSRGTEGYTF. CDR3 nucleotides: TGCGCCAGCAGCTTGTCCAGGGGGACAGAAGGCTACACCTTC. Full variable domain (remainder filled in from reference TRBV5-1 and TRBJ1-2): KAGVTQTPRYLIKTRGQQVTLSCSPISGHRSVSWYQQTPGQGLQFLFEYFSETQRNKGNFPGRFSGRQFSNSRSEMNVSTLELGDSALYLCASSLSRGTEGYTFGSGTRLTVV.

V usage is TRBV12-5 and J usage is TRBJ2-3; D is possibly TRBD1 or TRBD2 (5 bases each). Germline CDR1 reads LGHNT; CDR2 reads FRNRAP. The CDR3 contains 16 residues. Deletions cut 0 bases from V and 8 bases from J, with 18 bases between. The CDR3 region is CASGLVVGPLLTTQYF. For the CDR3, the DNA is TGTGCTAGTGGTTTGGTTGTGGGACCGCTTTTGACTACGCAGTATTTT.

This sequence joins TRBV7-9 and TRBJ2-7; 8 bases are shared with TRBD2. The CDR3 has 14 amino acids. Germline V gene data show CDR1 as SEHNR and CDR2 as FQNEAQ (reference sequence). V trimming: 8 bases; J trimming: 2 bases; junction bases outside the gene matches: 8. The CDR3 DNA follows: TGTGCCAGCCACCGGGGGGGGGTCACCTACGAGCAGTACTTC. Its translation is CASHRGGVTYEQYF.

The chain employs TRBV5-6 and TRBJ1-5, with D possibly being TRBD1 (6 bases). The CDR3 is 16 residues long. V was trimmed by 4 bases and J by 8 bases, leaving 22 bases between them. Germline CDR1 SGHDT, CDR2 YYEEEE. The CDR3 loop is CASSPGKQGRREPQHF. The CDR3 DNA sequence: TGTGCCAGCAGCCCGGGTAAACAGGGTCGGAGGGAGCCCCAGCATTTT.

This clone appeared a single time. V and J are TRBV15 and TRBJ1-5; D gene ambiguous. Germline assignment: CDR1 LNHNV and CDR2 YYDKDF (reference sequence). V lost 0 bases, J lost 3 bases, and 6 bases lay in between. The CDR3 runs 14 residues. The CDR3 DNA follows: TGTGCCACCAGCAGAGATTATAACAATCAGCCCCAGCATTTT. Translation gives CATSRDYNNQPQHF. The variable domain in full, with the rest retrieved from reference TRBV15 and TRBJ1-5, is DAMVIQNPRYQVTQFGKPVTLSCSQTLNHNVMYWYQQKSSQAPKLLFHYYDKDFNNEADTPDNFQSRRPNTSFCFLDIRSPGLGDTAMYLCATSRDYNNQPQHFGDGTRLSIL.

The V call is TRBV10-3, the J call TRBJ2-3; TRBD1 matches 10 bases. The germline CDR1 and CDR2 sequences are ENHRY and SYGVKD. The J segment lost 3 bases and the V segment lost 4 bases, leaving 10 bases of the junction unmatched. The CDR3 totals 17 residues. This CDR3 reads CAISGGDRGRETDTQYF. The CDR3 coding sequence is TGTGCCATCAGTGGGGGTGACAGGGGGCGCGAGACAGATACGCAGTATTTT.

The CDR3 bases are TGTGCCAGCAGCTCACAAATGAACACTGAAGCTTTCTTT. Translating it yields CASSSQMNTEAFF. The J gene is TRBJ1-1, the V gene TRBV5-4; D uncertain. The CDR3 has 13 amino acids. V lost 3 bases and J 0 bases, leaving 6 bases between the germline ends. The germline CDR1 and CDR2 sequences are SGHNT and YYREEE (reference sequence).

The chain carries TRBV15 and TRBJ1-4; no definite D call. The CDR3 runs 12 residues. Germline V gives CDR1 LNHNV, CDR2 YYDKDF (reference sequence). V dropped 5 bases and J dropped 8 bases, with 9 bases sitting between them. CDR3 region: CATSHQREKLFF. DNA for the CDR3: TGTGCCACCAGCCACCAAAGAGAAAAACTGTTTTTT.